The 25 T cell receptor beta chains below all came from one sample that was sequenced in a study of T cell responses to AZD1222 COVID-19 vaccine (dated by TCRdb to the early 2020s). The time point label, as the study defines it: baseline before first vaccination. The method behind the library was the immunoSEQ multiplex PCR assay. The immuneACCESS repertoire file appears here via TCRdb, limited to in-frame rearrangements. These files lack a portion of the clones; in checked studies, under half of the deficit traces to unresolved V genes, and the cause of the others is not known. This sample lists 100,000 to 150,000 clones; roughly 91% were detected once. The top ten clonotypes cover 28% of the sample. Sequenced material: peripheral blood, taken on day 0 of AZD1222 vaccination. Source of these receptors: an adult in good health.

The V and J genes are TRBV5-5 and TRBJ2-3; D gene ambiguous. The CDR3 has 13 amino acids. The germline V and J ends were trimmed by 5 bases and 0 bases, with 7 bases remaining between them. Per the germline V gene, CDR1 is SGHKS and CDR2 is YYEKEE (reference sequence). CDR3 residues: CASSSPSTDTQYF. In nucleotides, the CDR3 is TGTGCCAGCAGTTCCCCTAGCACAGATACGCAGTATTTT.

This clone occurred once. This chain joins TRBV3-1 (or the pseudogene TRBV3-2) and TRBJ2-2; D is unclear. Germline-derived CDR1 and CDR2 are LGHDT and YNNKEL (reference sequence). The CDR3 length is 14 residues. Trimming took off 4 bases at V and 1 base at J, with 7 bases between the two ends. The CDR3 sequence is CASSLRQNTGELFF. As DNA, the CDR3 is TGTGCCAGCAGCCTCCGACAGAACACCGGGGAGCTGTTTTTT.

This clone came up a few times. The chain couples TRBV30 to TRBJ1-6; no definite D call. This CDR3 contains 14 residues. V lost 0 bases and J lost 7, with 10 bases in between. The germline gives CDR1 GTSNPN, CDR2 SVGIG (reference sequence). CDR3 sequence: CAWSVGFGNSPLHF. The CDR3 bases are TGTGCCTGGAGTGTCGGGTTCGGGAATTCACCCCTCCACTTT. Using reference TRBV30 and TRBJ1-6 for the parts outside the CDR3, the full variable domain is SQTIHQWPATLVQPVGSPLSLECTVEGTSNPNLYWYRQAAGRGLQLLFYSVGIGQISSEVPQNLSASRPQDRQFILSSKKLLLSDSGFYLCAWSVGFGNSPLHFGNGTRLTVT.

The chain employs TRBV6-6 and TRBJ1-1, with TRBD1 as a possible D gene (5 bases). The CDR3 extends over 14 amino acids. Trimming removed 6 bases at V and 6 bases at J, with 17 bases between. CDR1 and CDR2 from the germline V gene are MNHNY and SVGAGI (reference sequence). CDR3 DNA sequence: TGTGCCAGCAGCTTCCAAGGACAAGGCGCTGAAGCTTTCTTT. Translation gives CASSFQGQGAEAFF.

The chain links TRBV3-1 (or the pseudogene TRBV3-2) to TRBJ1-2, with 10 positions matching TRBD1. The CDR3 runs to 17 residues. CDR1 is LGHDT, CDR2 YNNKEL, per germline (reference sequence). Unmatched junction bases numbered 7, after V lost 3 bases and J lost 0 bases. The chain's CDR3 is CASSQLRQGAPNYGYTF. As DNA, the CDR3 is TGTGCCAGCAGCCAGCTGAGACAGGGGGCGCCTAACTATGGCTACACCTTC.

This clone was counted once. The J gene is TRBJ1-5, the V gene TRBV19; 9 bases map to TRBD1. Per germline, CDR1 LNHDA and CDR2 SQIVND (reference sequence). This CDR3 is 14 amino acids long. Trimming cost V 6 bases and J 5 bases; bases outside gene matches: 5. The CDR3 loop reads CASSQGQGYQPQHF. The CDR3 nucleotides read TGTGCCAGTAGCCAGGGACAGGGATATCAGCCCCAGCATTTT.

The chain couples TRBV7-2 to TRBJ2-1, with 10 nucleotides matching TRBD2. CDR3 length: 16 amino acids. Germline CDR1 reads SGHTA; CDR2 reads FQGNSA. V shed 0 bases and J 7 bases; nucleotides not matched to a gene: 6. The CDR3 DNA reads TGTGCCAGCAGCTTAGCGCTACTAGCGGGATTAAATGAGCAGTTCTTC. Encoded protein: CASSLALLAGLNEQFF.

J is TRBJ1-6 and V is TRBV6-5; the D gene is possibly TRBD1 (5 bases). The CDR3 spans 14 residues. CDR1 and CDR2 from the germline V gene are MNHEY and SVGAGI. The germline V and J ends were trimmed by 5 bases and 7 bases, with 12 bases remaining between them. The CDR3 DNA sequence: TGTGCCAGCAGTCGGGGCGCTCCCAATTCACCCCTCCACTTT. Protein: CASSRGAPNSPLHF.

The CDR3 DNA sequence: TGTGCCAGCAGTGTCCCTAGCGGGATTGCGGATACGCAGTATTTT. Residues: CASSVPSGIADTQYF. The chain recombines TRBV2 with TRBJ2-3, with 9 bases identical to TRBD2. Germline CDR1 reads SNHLY; CDR2 reads FYNNEI. J was trimmed by 6 bases and V by 4 bases; bases with no gene match: 8. The CDR3 covers 15 residues.

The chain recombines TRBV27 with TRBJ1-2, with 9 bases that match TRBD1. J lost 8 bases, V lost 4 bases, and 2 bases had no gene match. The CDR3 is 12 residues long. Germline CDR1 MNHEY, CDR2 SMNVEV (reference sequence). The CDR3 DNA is TGTGCCAGCAGTTACAGGGGGCAAGGCTACACCTTC. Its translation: CASSYRGQGYTF.

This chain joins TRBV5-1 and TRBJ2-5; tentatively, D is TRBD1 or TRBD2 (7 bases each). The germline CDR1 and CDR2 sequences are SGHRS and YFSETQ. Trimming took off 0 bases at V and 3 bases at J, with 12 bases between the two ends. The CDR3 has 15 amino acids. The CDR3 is CASSLEGGGEETQYF. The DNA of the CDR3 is TGCGCCAGCAGCTTGGAGGGAGGGGGCGAAGAGACCCAGTACTTC.

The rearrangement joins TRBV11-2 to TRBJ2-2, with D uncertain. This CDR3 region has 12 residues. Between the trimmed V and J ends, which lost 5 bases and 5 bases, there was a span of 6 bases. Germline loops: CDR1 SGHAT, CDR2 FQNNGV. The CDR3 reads CASSIHTGELFF. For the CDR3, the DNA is TGTGCCAGCAGCATACATACCGGGGAGCTGTTTTTT.

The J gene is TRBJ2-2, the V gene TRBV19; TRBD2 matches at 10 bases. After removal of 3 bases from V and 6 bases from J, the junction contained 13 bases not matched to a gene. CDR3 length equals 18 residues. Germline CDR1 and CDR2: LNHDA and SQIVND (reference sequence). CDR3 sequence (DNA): TGTGCCAGTAGTATTGCAGGGGCTAGCGGGAGTGCCGCCGGGGAGCTGTTTTTT. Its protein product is CASSIAGASGSAAGELFF.

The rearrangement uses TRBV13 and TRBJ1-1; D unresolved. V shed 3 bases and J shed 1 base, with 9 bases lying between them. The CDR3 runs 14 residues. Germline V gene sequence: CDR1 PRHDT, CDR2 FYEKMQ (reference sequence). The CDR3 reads CASSFGKTNTEAFF. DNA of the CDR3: TGTGCCAGCAGCTTCGGGAAAACGAACACTGAAGCTTTCTTT.

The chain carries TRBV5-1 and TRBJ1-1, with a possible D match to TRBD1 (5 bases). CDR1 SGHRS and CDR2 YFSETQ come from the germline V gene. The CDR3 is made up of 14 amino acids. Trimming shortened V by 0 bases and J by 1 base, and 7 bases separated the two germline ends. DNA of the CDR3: TGCGCCAGCAGCTTGGGACAGCCGAACACTGAAGCTTTCTTT. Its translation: CASSLGQPNTEAFF.

CDR3 coding DNA: TGCGCCAGCAGCTTGGGACCTCCTGGCTATGGCTACACCTTC. Amino acids: CASSLGPPGYGYTF. The chain carries TRBV5-1 and TRBJ1-2; no clear D gene. Between the trimmed V and J ends, which lost 0 bases and 4 bases, there was a span of 10 bases. CDR1 and CDR2 (germline): SGHRS, YFSETQ. This CDR3 spans 14 amino acids. The whole variable domain, filled in from reference TRBV5-1 and TRBJ1-2, reads KAGVTQTPRYLIKTRGQQVTLSCSPISGHRSVSWYQQTPGQGLQFLFEYFSETQRNKGNFPGRFSGRQFSNSRSEMNVSTLELGDSALYLCASSLGPPGYGYTFGSGTRLTVV.

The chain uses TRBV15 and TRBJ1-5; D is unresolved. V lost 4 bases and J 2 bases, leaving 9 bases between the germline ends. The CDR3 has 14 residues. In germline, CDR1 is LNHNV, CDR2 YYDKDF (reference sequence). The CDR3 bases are TGTGCCACCAGCACCGAAGGTCGCAATCAGCCCCAGCATTTT. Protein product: CATSTEGRNQPQHF. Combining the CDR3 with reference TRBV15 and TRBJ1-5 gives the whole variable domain DAMVIQNPRYQVTQFGKPVTLSCSQTLNHNVMYWYQQKSSQAPKLLFHYYDKDFNNEADTPDNFQSRRPNTSFCFLDIRSPGLGDTAMYLCATSTEGRNQPQHFGDGTRLSIL.

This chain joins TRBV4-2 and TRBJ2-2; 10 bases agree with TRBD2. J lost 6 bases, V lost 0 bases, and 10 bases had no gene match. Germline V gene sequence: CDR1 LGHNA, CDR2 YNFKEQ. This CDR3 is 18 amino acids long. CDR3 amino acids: CASSQDITSGNVAGELFF. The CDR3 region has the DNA TGTGCCAGCAGCCAAGATATTACTAGCGGGAATGTCGCCGGGGAGCTGTTTTTT.

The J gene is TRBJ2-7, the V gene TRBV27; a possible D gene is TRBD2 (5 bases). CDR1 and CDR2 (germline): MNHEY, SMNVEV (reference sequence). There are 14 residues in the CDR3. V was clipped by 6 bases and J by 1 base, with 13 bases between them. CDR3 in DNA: TGTGCCAGCAGCAAAGGGAGACAATCCTACGAGCAGTACTTC. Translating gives CASSKGRQSYEQYF.

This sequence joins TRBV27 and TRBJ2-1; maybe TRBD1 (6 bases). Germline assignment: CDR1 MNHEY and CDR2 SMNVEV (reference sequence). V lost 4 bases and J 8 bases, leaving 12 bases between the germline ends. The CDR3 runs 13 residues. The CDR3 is CASSSAQGYEQFF. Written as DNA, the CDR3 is TGTGCCAGCAGTTCCGCACAGGGTTATGAGCAGTTCTTC.

The CDR3 loop reads CASSLSNQPQHF. The CDR3 DNA sequence: TGTGCCAGCAGTCTTTCGAATCAGCCCCAGCATTTT. The gene calls are TRBV6-5 and TRBJ1-5; D call uncertain. The CDR3 totals 12 residues. Trimming removed 5 bases at V and 4 bases at J, with 6 bases between. Germline assignment: CDR1 MNHEY and CDR2 SVGAGI.

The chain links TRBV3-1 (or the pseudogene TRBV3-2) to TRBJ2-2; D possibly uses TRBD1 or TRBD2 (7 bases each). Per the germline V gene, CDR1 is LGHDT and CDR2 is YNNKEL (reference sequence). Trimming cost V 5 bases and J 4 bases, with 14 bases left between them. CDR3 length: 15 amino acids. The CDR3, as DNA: TGTGCCAGCAGCACCCAGGGGGGGGGCACCGGGGAGCTGTTTTTT. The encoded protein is CASSTQGGGTGELFF.

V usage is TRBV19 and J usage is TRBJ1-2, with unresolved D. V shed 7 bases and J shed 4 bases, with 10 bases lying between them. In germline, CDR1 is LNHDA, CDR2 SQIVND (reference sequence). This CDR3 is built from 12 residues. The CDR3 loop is CASMAESYGYTF. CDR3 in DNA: TGTGCCAGTATGGCAGAGAGCTATGGCTACACCTTC.

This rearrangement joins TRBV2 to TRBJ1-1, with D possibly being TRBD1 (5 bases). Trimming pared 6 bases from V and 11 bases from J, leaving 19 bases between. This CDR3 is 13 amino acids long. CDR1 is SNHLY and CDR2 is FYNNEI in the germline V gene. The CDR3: CASRRAGIFWAFF. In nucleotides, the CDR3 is TGTGCCAGCAGGAGAGCAGGGATCTTCTGGGCTTTCTTT.

CDR3 coding DNA: TGTGCCAGCACCGAGGGCCCCGGGGAGCTGTTTTTT. Translated: CASTEGPGELFF. The chain has TRBV12-3 or TRBV12-4 and TRBJ2-2; TRBD2 might be the D (5 bases). CDR3 size: 12 residues. The ends were cut back, 7 bases at V and 6 bases at J, with 9 bases in the middle.